This T cell receptor beta chain is from a study of T cells in Graves' hyperthyroidism and ophthalmopathy. Using RNA transcripts as the source, TCR beta CDR3 regions were amplified. Primed by the HTBI set, a first-round RT-PCR was run on the TCR CDR3. Via MiXCR, TCRdb re-called the multiplex PCR reads, giving one row per CDR3 protein. The sample records roughly 240,000 distinct CDR3 sequences, about 16% being singletons. The CDR3 runs 14 residues. The V gene's germline CDR1 is KGHDR and CDR2 SFDVKD. V dropped 5 bases and J dropped 1 base, with 11 bases sitting between them. In its sample, this clonotype was seen many times. Its target is not known. Study results and caveats: In simple terms, a model built on 13 V-J features told ophthalmopathy apart from stable hyperthyroidism.

The chain carries TRBV24-1 and TRBJ2-7, with D possibly matching TRBD1 (7 bases). What was sequenced was blood. The receptor was isolated from a woman aged 18 to 35 with Graves' ophthalmopathy. CDR3 residues: CATSAPGGSYEQYF. In DNA, the CDR3 is TGTGCCACCAGTGCCCCAGGGGGGTCCTACGAGCAGTACTTC.